This T cell receptor (beta chain) is drawn from a study of siplizumab effects on memory and regulatory T cells. General study results and limits: Sequences below about 10^-5 frequency were poorly captured, and few alloreactive clones mapped to unstimulated subsets.

Cells of the mixed lymphocyte reaction were cocultured at 37 degrees C for over five days. By its share, this clone is medium-sized. Antigen specificity is unknown. The CDR3 length is 15 residues. V dropped 1 base and J dropped 2; count of bases not matched to a gene: 1. The V gene's germline CDR1 is SGHTA and CDR2 FQGNSA. Assays covered roughly 100,000 TCR templates per sample. The data were produced by immunoSEQ multiplex PCR, yet TCRdb's version contains in-frame clones alone and is incomplete. The sample lists about 13,000 clones, 30% to 50% occurring once. The sequence came from a human donor in good health; the cells came from an allogeneic mixed lymphocyte reaction. V is TRBV7-2 and J is TRBJ2-7; 11 bases agree with TRBD2. The sequenced sample was CFSE-low (dividing) CD8+ T cells sorted from an allogeneic mixed lymphocyte reaction. The CDR3 DNA is TGTGCCAGCAGCTTAGTTAGCGGGGGGGCCTACGAGCAGTACTTC. This encodes CASSLVSGGAYEQYF. The variable domain in full, with the rest retrieved from reference TRBV7-2 and TRBJ2-7, is GAGVSQSPSNKVTEKGKDVELRCDPISGHTALYWYRQSLGQGLEFLIYFQGNSAPDKSGLPSDRFSAERTGGSVSTLTIQRTQQEDSAVYLCASSLVSGGAYEQYFGPGTRLTVT.